This T cell receptor (beta chain) was identified in a study of CD8 T cells in Susac syndrome. The CDR3 is 12 amino acids. Germline loops: CDR1 SQVTM, CDR2 ANQGSEA. Sequencing of TCR beta drew on CD8+ and CD4+ T cells from blood. The CD8+ and CD4+ T cells were isolated magnetically using a negative isolation approach, whereas the TEMRA cells were enriched by FACS. Random hexamers were used to reverse transcribe the RNA input (about 0.45 to 1 ug). Amplification of TCR beta CDR3 spanned 54 Vbeta and 13 Jbeta via immunoSEQ multiplex PCR. MiXCR, applied by TCRdb to the immunoSEQ multiplex PCR reads, yields one record per CDR3 protein. This sample yields 180,000 or so distinct CDR3 sequences, of which roughly 95% are seen a single time; approximately 0.09% belongs to the top ten.

Material for sequencing was CD4+ T cells from PBMCs. This TCR was recovered from a human donor with multiple sclerosis. J is TRBJ2-5 and V is TRBV29-1, with 9 bases fitting TRBD1. CDR3 protein: CSAQGAKETQYF. CDR3 nucleotide sequence: TGCAGTGCACAGGGGGCAAAAGAGACCCAGTACTTC.